This TCR beta chain derives from a study of blood T cell repertoires in COVID-19. On the study more broadly: Acute and convalescent COVID-19 samples came from the United States, Italy and Spain. PBMCs, B-cell-depleted T cells, or T cells provided the cDNA or gDNA that made up the material.

This CDR3 spans 15 amino acids. From germline, CDR1 is ENHRY and CDR2 SYGVKD. Trimming at V came to 6 bases and at J to 4 bases, leaving 9 bases not matched to a gene. In the original processing: Amplification of reference gene primers was used by the study to estimate nucleated cell counts. Data came from immunoSEQ multiplex PCR; TCRdb stores just in-frame clones and leaves some out. The V and J calls and clone size come from that table; D and trimming were worked out from the DNA. Of about 240,000 clones listed, around 80% are singletons. The source of this sequence is a human donor in a cohort sampled during active COVID-19. The sequenced sample was peripheral blood. The chain recombines TRBV10-3 with TRBJ1-2, with 9 bases identical to TRBD1. In nucleotides, the CDR3 is TGTGCCATCAGAAGGACAGGGGTTCAATTCTATGGCTACACCTTC. Translating it yields CAIRRTGVQFYGYTF.